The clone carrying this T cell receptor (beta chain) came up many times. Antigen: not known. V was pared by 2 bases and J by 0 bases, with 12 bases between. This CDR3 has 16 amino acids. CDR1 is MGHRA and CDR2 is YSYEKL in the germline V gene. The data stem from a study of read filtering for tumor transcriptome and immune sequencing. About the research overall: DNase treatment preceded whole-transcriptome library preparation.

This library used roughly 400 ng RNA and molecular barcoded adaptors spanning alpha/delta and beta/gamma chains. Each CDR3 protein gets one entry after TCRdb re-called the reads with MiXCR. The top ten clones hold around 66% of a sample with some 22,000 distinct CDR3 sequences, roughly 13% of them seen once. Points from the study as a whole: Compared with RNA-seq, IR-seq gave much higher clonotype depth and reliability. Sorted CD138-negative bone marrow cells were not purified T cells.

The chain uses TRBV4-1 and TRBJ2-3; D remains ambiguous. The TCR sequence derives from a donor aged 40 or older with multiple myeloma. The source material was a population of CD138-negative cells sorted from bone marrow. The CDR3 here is CASSQWVGRSTDTQYF. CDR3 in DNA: TGCGCCAGCAGCCAATGGGTCGGGCGGAGCACAGATACGCAGTATTTT.